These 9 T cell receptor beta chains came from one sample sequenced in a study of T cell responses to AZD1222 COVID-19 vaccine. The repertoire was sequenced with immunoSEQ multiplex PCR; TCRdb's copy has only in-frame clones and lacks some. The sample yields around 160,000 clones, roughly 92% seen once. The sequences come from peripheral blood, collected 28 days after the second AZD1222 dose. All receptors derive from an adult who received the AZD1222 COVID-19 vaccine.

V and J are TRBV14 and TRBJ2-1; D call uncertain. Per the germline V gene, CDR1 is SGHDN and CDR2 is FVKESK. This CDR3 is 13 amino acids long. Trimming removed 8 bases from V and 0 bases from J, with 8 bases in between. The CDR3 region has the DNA TGTGCCAGCGCCCTCACCTCCTACAATGAGCAGTTCTTC. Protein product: CASALTSYNEQFF.

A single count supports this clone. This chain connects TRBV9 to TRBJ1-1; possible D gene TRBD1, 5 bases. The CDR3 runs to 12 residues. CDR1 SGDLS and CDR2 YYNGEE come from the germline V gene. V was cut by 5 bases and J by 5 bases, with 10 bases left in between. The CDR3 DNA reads TGTGCCAGCAGGGGGGGAGAAACTGAAGCTTTCTTT. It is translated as CASRGGETEAFF.

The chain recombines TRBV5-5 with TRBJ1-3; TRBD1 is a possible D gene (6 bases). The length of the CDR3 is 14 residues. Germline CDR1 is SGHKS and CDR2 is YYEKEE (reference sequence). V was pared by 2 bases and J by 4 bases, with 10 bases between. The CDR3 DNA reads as TGTGCCAGCAGCTTCCAGGGGCGAGGAAACACCATATATTTT. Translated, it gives CASSFQGRGNTIYF.

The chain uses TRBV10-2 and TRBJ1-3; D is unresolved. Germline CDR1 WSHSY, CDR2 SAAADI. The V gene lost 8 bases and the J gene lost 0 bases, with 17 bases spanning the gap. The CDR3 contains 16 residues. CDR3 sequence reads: CASVGGQAYSGNTIYF. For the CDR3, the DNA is TGCGCCAGCGTCGGAGGGCAGGCATACTCTGGAAACACCATATATTTT.

The CDR3 DNA is TGTGCCAGCAGCCAAACTAGCGGGAGGGCCGCCGGGGAGCTGTTTTTT. It is translated as CASSQTSGRAAGELFF. The gene calls are TRBV7-9 and TRBJ2-2; 13 nucleotides line up with TRBD2. This CDR3 contains 16 residues. V gave up 5 bases and J gave up 6 bases; unmatched junction bases: 6. The germline V gene encodes CDR1 SEHNR and CDR2 FQNEAQ (reference sequence).

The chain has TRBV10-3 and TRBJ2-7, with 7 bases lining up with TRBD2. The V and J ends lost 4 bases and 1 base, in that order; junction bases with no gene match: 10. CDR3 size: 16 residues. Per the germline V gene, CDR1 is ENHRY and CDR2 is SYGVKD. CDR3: CAISVGMGGTSYEQYF. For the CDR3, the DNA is TGTGCCATCAGTGTTGGGATGGGAGGGACTTCCTACGAGCAGTACTTC.

CDR3 bases: TGTGCCAGCAGAGCATCGTTGACAGTTACCTACGAGCAGTACTTC. Encoded protein: CASRASLTVTYEQYF. J is TRBJ2-7 and V is TRBV2; weak D call: TRBD1 (5 bases). V was trimmed by 6 bases and J by 2 bases, leaving 17 bases between them. The CDR3 runs to 15 residues. The germline gives CDR1 SNHLY, CDR2 FYNNEI.

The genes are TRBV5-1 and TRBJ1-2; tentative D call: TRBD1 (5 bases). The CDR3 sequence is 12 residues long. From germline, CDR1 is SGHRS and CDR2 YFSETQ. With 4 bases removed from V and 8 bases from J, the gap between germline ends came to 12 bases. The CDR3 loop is CASSPSGGGYTF. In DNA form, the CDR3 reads TGCGCCAGCAGCCCTTCCGGGGGAGGCTACACCTTC.

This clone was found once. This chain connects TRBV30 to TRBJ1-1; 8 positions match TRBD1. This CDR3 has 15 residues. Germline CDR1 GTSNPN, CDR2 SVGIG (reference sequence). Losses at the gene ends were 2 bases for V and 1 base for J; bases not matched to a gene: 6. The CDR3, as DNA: TGTGCCTGGAGTCTCAGGGGGCTATGGAACACTGAAGCTTTCTTT. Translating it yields CAWSLRGLWNTEAFF.